The entry below gives a single T cell receptor beta chain sequence along with its context. CDR3 length equals 17 residues. The data are from a study of cytomegalovirus exposure and HLA in healthy donors. Study-level information: The early release's HLA-typed donors yielded some 85 million unique TCRs.

Vbeta (60) and Jbeta (13) primers were used in the PCR. Per the study methods: As a later analysis found, there were 82 million or so unique TCR beta chains, of which roughly 11 million were shared. TCRdb keeps only in-frame clones here, not all; method: immunoSEQ multiplex PCR. That table gives V, J and clone size, and the DNA gave D and trimming. This table has around 190,000 clones, 65% to 85% appearing once. The sequenced material came from PBMCs. The TCR comes from a woman between 25 and 40 years old in good health and CMV-seronegative. The chain uses TRBV21-1 and TRBJ1-1; the D call TRBD1 from the table was never checked on the DNA. TRBV21-1 corresponds to a pseudogene. This CDR3 is CASSKALWDRLVTEAFF. The CDR3 DNA sequence: TGTGCCAGCAGCAAAGCGCTTTGGGACAGGCTGGTCACTGAAGCTTTCTTT.